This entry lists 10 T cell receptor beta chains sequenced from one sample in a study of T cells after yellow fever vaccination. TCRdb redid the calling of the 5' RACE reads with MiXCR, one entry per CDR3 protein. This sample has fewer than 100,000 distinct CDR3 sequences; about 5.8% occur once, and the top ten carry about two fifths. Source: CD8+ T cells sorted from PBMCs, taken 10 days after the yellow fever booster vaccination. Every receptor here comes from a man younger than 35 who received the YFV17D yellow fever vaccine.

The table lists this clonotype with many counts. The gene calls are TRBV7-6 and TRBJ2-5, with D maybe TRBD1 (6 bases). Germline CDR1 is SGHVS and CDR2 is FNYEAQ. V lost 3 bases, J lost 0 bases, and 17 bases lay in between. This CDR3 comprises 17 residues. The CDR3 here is CASSLSAGSGDQETQYF. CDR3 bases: TGTGCCAGCAGCTTGTCGGCCGGTTCAGGGGACCAAGAGACCCAGTACTTC. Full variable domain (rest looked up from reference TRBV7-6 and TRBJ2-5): GAGVSQSPRYKVTKRGQDVALRCDPISGHVSLYWYRQALGQGPEFLTYFNYEAQQDKSGLPNDRFSAERPEGSISTLTIQRTEQRDSAMYRCASSLSAGSGDQETQYFGPGTRLLVL.

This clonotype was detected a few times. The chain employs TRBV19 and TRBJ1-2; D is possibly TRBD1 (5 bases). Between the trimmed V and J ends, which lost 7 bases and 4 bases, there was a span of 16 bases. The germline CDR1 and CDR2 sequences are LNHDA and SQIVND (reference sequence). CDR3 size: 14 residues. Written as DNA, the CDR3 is TGTGCCAGTACCACACGGGGGTTGGGCTATGGCTACACCTTC. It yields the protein CASTTRGLGYGYTF.

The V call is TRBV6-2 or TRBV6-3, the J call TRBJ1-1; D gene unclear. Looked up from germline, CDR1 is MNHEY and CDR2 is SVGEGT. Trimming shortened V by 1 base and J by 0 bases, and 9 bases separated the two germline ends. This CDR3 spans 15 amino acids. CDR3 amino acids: CASSYLGTVNTEAFF. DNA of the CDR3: TGTGCCAGCAGTTACTTGGGCACCGTGAACACTGAAGCTTTCTTT.

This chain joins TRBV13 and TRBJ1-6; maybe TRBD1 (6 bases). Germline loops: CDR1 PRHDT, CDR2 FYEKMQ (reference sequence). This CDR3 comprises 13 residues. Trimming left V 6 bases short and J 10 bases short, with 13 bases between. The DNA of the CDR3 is TGTGCCAGCAGTTCGGGACAATCCTCACCCCTCCACTTT. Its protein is CASSSGQSSPLHF.

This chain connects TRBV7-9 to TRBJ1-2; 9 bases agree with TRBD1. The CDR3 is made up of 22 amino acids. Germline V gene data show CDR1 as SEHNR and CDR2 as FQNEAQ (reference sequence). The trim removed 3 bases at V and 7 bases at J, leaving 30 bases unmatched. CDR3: CASSLWFLSGRDRDPAFSGYTF. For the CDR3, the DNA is TGTGCCAGCAGCTTGTGGTTTTTATCGGGCCGGGACAGGGACCCTGCGTTCTCTGGCTACACCTTC.

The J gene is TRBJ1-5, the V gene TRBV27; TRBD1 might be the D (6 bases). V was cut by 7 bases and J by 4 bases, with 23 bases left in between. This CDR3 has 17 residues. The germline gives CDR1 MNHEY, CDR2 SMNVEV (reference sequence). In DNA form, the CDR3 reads TGTGCCAGCACTTCCTCCGGCCCAGGGGACCTGAATCAGCCCCAGCATTTT. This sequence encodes CASTSSGPGDLNQPQHF.

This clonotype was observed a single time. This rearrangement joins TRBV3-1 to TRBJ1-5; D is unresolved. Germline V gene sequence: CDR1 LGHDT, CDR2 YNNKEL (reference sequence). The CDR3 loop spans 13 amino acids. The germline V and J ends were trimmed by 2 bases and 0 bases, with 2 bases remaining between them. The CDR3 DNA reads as TGTGCCAGCAGCCAAAGTAGCAATCAGCCCCAGCATTTT. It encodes CASSQSSNQPQHF. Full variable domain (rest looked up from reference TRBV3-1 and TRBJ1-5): DTAVSQTPKYLVTQMGNDKSIKCEQNLGHDTMYWYKQDSKKFLKIMFSYNNKELIINETVPNRFSPKSPDKAHLNLHINSLELGDSAVYFCASSQSSNQPQHFGDGTRLSIL.

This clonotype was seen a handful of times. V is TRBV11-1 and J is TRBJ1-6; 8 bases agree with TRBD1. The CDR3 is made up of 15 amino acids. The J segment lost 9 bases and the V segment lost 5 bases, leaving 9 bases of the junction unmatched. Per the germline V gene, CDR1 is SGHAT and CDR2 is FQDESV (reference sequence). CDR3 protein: CASSPGQGGFSPLHF. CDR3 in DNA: TGTGCCAGCAGCCCCGGACAGGGTGGGTTTTCACCCCTCCACTTT.

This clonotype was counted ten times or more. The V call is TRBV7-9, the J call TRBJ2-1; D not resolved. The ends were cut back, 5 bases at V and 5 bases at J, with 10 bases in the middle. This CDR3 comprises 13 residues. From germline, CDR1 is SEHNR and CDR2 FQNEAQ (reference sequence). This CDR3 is CASSTQLNNEQFF. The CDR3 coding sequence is TGTGCCAGCAGCACTCAACTGAACAATGAGCAGTTCTTC.

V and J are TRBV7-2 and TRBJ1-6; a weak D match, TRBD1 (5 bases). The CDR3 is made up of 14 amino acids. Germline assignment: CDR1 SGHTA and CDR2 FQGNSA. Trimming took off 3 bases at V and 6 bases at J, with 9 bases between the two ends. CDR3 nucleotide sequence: TGTGCCAGCAGCTTCCGGGGCCTTAATTCACCCCTCCACTTT. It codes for CASSFRGLNSPLHF.